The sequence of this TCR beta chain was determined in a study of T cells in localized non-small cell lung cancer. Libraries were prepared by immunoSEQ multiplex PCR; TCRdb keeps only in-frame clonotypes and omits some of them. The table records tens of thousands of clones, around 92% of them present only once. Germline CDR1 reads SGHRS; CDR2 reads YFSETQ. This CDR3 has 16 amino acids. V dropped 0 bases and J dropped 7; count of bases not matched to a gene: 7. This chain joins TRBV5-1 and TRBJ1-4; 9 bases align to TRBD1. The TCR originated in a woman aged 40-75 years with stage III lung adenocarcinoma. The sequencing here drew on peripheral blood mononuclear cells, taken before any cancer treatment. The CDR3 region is CASSLGTGVRSEKLFF. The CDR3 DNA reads TGCGCCAGCAGCTTGGGGACAGGGGTCAGGAGTGAAAAACTGTTTTTT.